The sequence of this T cell receptor (beta chain) was determined in a study of blood T cell repertoires in COVID-19. About the research overall: Some COVID-19 samples were acute and others convalescent; all came from the United States, Italy and Spain.

Participants came from 24 US areas, aged roughly 18 to 95 years. Cohorts were determined from participant-reported clinical history. Two consecutive negative NP/OP PCR tests, clearance, or resolved symptoms defined Cohort 3 recovery. Per the germline V gene, CDR1 is SQVTM and CDR2 is ANQGSEA. This CDR3 contains 12 residues. V lost 5 bases and J lost 0, with 7 bases in between. Sequencing was performed with immunoSEQ multiplex PCR; in TCRdb, only in-frame clones are kept and a portion is missing. Seen here are more than 250,000 clones, 70% to 90% observed once, and the top ten hold 6% to 6.5%. This sequence originates from a woman in her thirties or forties who had recovered from COVID-19. The chain employs TRBV29-1 and TRBJ2-5, with TRBD2 as a possible D gene (5 bases). The material sequenced was PBMCs or T cells enriched from blood (not recorded which). DNA of the CDR3: TGCAGCGTTATGGGAGACCAAGAGACCCAGTACTTC. Its translation: CSVMGDQETQYF.